A single sample is the source of the 22 T cell receptor beta chains below, sequenced in a study of T cell responses to AZD1222 COVID-19 vaccine. Generated by immunoSEQ multiplex PCR, the TCRdb table keeps only in-frame clones and is missing some. The data contain 150,000 or so clones, roughly 88% of them singletons. Source: peripheral blood, taken on day 0 of MenACWY control vaccination. The source of these receptors is an adult in good health.

J is TRBJ2-1 and V is TRBV10-3; D could derive from TRBD1 or TRBD2 (5 bases each). CDR1 is ENHRY and CDR2 is SYGVKD in the germline V gene. The CDR3 covers 16 residues. The V end was cut by 5 bases, the J end by 7 bases, with 21 bases between. DNA for the CDR3: TGTGCCATCAGTCCCCCCGGGACCACCTCTAATAATGAGCAGTTCTTC. It is translated as CAISPPGTTSNNEQFF.

The chain carries TRBV7-2 and TRBJ2-1; D not certain. This CDR3 spans 11 amino acids. The germline gives CDR1 SGHTA, CDR2 FQGNSA. V lost 1 base and J 10 bases, leaving 5 bases between the germline ends. CDR3 protein: CASSLGPEQFF. In DNA, the CDR3 is TGTGCCAGCAGCTTAGGACCCGAGCAGTTCTTC.

In its sample, this clone was seen a few times. The chain joins TRBV2 to TRBJ1-1; D is possibly TRBD1 (6 bases). CDR3 length: 12 amino acids. Germline V gene sequence: CDR1 SNHLY, CDR2 FYNNEI. With 7 bases removed from V and 3 bases from J, the gap between germline ends came to 9 bases. This CDR3 is CASTQGYTEAFF. The CDR3, as DNA: TGTGCCAGCACCCAGGGGTACACTGAAGCTTTCTTT.

Only one count was recorded for this clone. CDR3 region: CASSLWFAGRDNSPLHF. As DNA, the CDR3 is TGTGCCAGCAGCCTTTGGTTTGCCGGGCGAGATAATTCACCCCTCCACTTT. V usage is TRBV5-6 and J usage is TRBJ1-6; unclear D gene. This CDR3 is built from 17 residues. Trimming cost V 4 bases and J 5 bases, with 19 bases left between them. Germline V gene data show CDR1 as SGHDT and CDR2 as YYEEEE.

The chain links TRBV11-3 to TRBJ1-1; 8 positions agree with TRBD1. The CDR3 is 14 residues long. Germline CDR1 SGHNT, CDR2 YENEEA. V dropped 4 bases and J dropped 7; count of bases not matched to a gene: 8. CDR3 in amino acids: CASSSRTGFNEAFF. In nucleotides, the CDR3 is TGTGCCAGCAGCTCCAGGACAGGGTTTAATGAAGCTTTCTTT.

The chain carries TRBV4-1 and TRBJ2-7; 7 bases match TRBD1. This CDR3 is 15 amino acids long. Germline V gene sequence: CDR1 MGHRA, CDR2 YSYEKL. With V trimmed by 1 base and J by 2 bases, 5 bases remained unmatched. The CDR3, as DNA: TGCGCCAGCAGCCAAGCCCGACAGGGAACCTACGAGCAGTACTTC. Translation gives CASSQARQGTYEQYF.

This chain links TRBV6-5 with TRBJ1-6, with 11 bases identical to TRBD1. With V trimmed by 6 bases and J by 8 bases, 0 bases remained unmatched. Per the germline V gene, CDR1 is MNHEY and CDR2 is SVGAGI. The length of the CDR3 is 13 residues. The CDR3 DNA reads as TGTGCCAGCAGGGGACAGGGGGATTCACCCCTCCACTTT. Amino acid sequence: CASRGQGDSPLHF.

The rearrangement joins TRBV4-2 to TRBJ1-5; 7 bases map to TRBD1. This CDR3 is 16 amino acids long. V lost 0 bases, J lost 2 bases, and 4 bases stayed unmatched. Germline CDR1 LGHNA, CDR2 YNFKEQ. CDR3 sequence reads: CASSQEEGGGNQPQHF. In DNA, the CDR3 is TGTGCCAGCAGCCAAGAAGAAGGGGGCGGCAATCAGCCCCAGCATTTT.

The chain employs TRBV5-5 and TRBJ1-1; D may be TRBD1 (5 bases). Per the germline V gene, CDR1 is SGHKS and CDR2 is YYEKEE (reference sequence). V lost 5 bases and J 3 bases, leaving 11 bases between the germline ends. The CDR3 runs 13 residues. In nucleotides, the CDR3 is TGTGCCAGCAGGAGGGCGGGGGACACTGAAGCTTTCTTT. It encodes CASRRAGDTEAFF. Variable domain in full (rest from reference TRBV5-5 and TRBJ1-1): DAGVTQSPTHLIKTRGQQVTLRCSPISGHKSVSWYQQVLGQGPQFIFQYYEKEERGRGNFPDRFSARQFPNYSSELNVNALLLGDSALYLCASRRAGDTEAFFGQGTRLTVV.

The V and J genes are TRBV15 and TRBJ1-4, with unresolved D. V shed 0 bases and J shed 8 bases, with 7 bases lying between them. The germline V gene has CDR1 LNHNV and CDR2 YYDKDF (reference sequence). The CDR3 totals 13 residues. CDR3 loop: CATSRDAAEKLFF. The CDR3 DNA reads TGTGCCACCAGCAGAGATGCAGCCGAAAAACTGTTTTTT.

The CDR3 DNA sequence: TGCAGCGTGGGAGGGGGCTCCAATGAAAAACTGTTTTTT. Its protein product is CSVGGGSNEKLFF. This chain joins TRBV29-1 and TRBJ1-4, with 7 positions matching TRBD1. J was trimmed by 5 bases and V by 6 bases; bases with no gene match: 6. CDR3 length: 13 residues. Germline assignment: CDR1 SQVTM and CDR2 ANQGSEA.

The chain couples TRBV30 to TRBJ1-4; D remains unclear. The CDR3 totals 12 residues. V lost 2 bases and J lost 8, with 9 bases in between. The germline gives CDR1 GTSNPN, CDR2 SVGIG (reference sequence). As DNA, the CDR3 is TGTGCCTGGAGTCGGGCCCGGGAAAAACTGTTTTTT. It codes for CAWSRAREKLFF.

The V gene is TRBV5-1, the J gene TRBJ2-7; D not resolved. V was pared by 1 base and J by 2 bases, with 16 bases between. Germline V gives CDR1 SGHRS, CDR2 YFSETQ. The CDR3 is made up of 16 amino acids. The DNA for the CDR3 is TGCGCCAGCAGCTTGTCAGTCTCCCCGGGTCCCTACGAGCAGTACTTC. The encoded protein is CASSLSVSPGPYEQYF. The full variable domain, rest sourced from reference TRBV5-1 and TRBJ2-7, is KAGVTQTPRYLIKTRGQQVTLSCSPISGHRSVSWYQQTPGQGLQFLFEYFSETQRNKGNFPGRFSGRQFSNSRSEMNVSTLELGDSALYLCASSLSVSPGPYEQYFGPGTRLTVT.

The chain employs TRBV2 and TRBJ2-2; tentative D call: TRBD2 (6 bases). The CDR3 length is 15 residues. Trimming removed 1 base at V and 6 bases at J, with 12 bases between. Germline assignment: CDR1 SNHLY and CDR2 FYNNEI. The CDR3 DNA sequence: TGTGCCAGCAGTGAAGTAGGACTAACGTCCGGGGAGCTGTTTTTT. It encodes CASSEVGLTSGELFF.

This chain uses TRBV5-1 with TRBJ2-2, with 10 bases aligning to TRBD2. The CDR3 is made up of 18 amino acids. Germline lookup yields CDR1 SGHRS and CDR2 YFSETQ. With 5 bases clipped from V and 6 bases from J, the junction kept 16 bases outside the gene matches. The CDR3 DNA reads as TGCGCCAGCAGAAGGCCTAGCGGGGGCCCTACGCGGGCCGGGGAGCTGTTTTTT. This codes for CASRRPSGGPTRAGELFF. The full variable domain, rest sourced from reference TRBV5-1 and TRBJ2-2, is KAGVTQTPRYLIKTRGQQVTLSCSPISGHRSVSWYQQTPGQGLQFLFEYFSETQRNKGNFPGRFSGRQFSNSRSEMNVSTLELGDSALYLCASRRPSGGPTRAGELFFGEGSRLTVL.

J is TRBJ2-7 and V is TRBV5-6, with 7 bases that match TRBD1. V lost 0 bases, J lost 7 bases, and 13 bases stayed unmatched. The CDR3 covers 16 residues. CDR1 and CDR2 from the germline V gene are SGHDT and YYEEEE. CDR3 nucleotides: TGTGCCAGCAGCTTGGCCCCGACAGGGAGCCTTGTTGAGCAGTACTTC. It specifies CASSLAPTGSLVEQYF.

The rearrangement joins TRBV7-3 to TRBJ2-6; the D gene is possibly TRBD1 (5 bases). Trimming removed 1 base from V and 0 bases from J, with 10 bases in between. The CDR3 totals 17 residues. CDR1 and CDR2 (germline): SGHTA, FQGTGA. The CDR3 coding sequence is TGTGCCAGCAGCTTAAGACAGCTCCGCTCTGGGGCCAACGTCCTGACTTTC. The encoded protein is CASSLRQLRSGANVLTF. The complete variable domain, with remaining parts taken from reference TRBV7-3 and TRBJ2-6, reads GAGVSQTPSNKVTEKGKYVELRCDPISGHTALYWYRQSLGQGPEFLIYFQGTGAADDSGLPNDRFFAVRPEGSVSTLKIQRTERGDSAVYLCASSLRQLRSGANVLTFGAGSRLTVL.

CDR3 amino acids: CASSKPSGYEQYF. The CDR3 nucleotides read TGTGCCAGCAGTAAACCTAGCGGCTACGAGCAGTACTTC. The J gene is TRBJ2-7, the V gene TRBV6-5, with TRBD2 identical over 7 bases. Germline values: CDR1 MNHEY, CDR2 SVGAGI. After removal of 5 bases from V and 3 bases from J, the junction contained 4 bases not matched to a gene. The CDR3 consists of 13 residues.

The genes are TRBV2 and TRBJ1-4; a weak D match, TRBD1 (6 bases). CDR1 SNHLY and CDR2 FYNNEI come from the germline V gene. V was pared by 6 bases and J by 4 bases, with 9 bases between. The CDR3 covers 13 residues. This CDR3 is CASRYRVNEKLFF. In nucleotides, the CDR3 is TGTGCCAGCAGGTACAGGGTTAATGAAAAACTGTTTTTT.

The rearrangement joins TRBV19 to TRBJ1-2; TRBD1 agrees at 9 bases. The V gene's germline CDR1 is LNHDA and CDR2 SQIVND (reference sequence). The trim removed 3 bases at V and 2 bases at J, leaving 4 bases unmatched. The CDR3 totals 15 residues. CDR3 in DNA: TGTGCCAGTAGTATCGGACAGGGGAGAAACTATGGCTACACCTTC. Protein sequence: CASSIGQGRNYGYTF.

This clone was observed once. This chain uses TRBV10-3 with TRBJ1-5; 10 bases line up with TRBD1. The CDR3 sequence is 14 residues long. The J segment lost 5 bases and the V segment lost 5 bases, leaving 3 bases of the junction unmatched. CDR1 ENHRY and CDR2 SYGVKD come from the germline V gene. This chain's CDR3 is CAISKDRGDQPQHF. CDR3 DNA: TGTGCCATCAGTAAGGACAGGGGGGATCAGCCCCAGCATTTT.

This chain connects TRBV5-1 to TRBJ2-7; a possible D gene is TRBD2 (6 bases). The V gene lost 0 bases and the J gene lost 0 bases, with 10 bases spanning the gap. The CDR3 sequence is 15 residues long. Germline assignment: CDR1 SGHRS and CDR2 YFSETQ. The CDR3 DNA sequence: TGCGCCAGCAGCTTGGGAGGTAGCGGCTCCTACGAGCAGTACTTC. It encodes CASSLGGSGSYEQYF. Drawing the rest from reference TRBV5-1 and TRBJ2-7, the complete variable domain is KAGVTQTPRYLIKTRGQQVTLSCSPISGHRSVSWYQQTPGQGLQFLFEYFSETQRNKGNFPGRFSGRQFSNSRSEMNVSTLELGDSALYLCASSLGGSGSYEQYFGPGTRLTVT.